The next 19 T cell receptor beta chains were all read from a single sample in a study of shared clonotypes between healthy human individuals. CD45RO-negative, CCR7-positively selected cells formed the naive CD8 fraction, excluding terminally differentiated effector memory CD45RA+ cells. TCRdb's copy holds only in-frame clones and misses some; the assay was immunoSEQ multiplex PCR. The sample consists of around 2,000,000 clones, approximately 95% of them appearing once. The material sequenced was naive CD8+ T cells sorted from blood. These receptors all stem from a man younger than 30 in good health.

This rearrangement joins TRBV5-1 to TRBJ1-2, with D unresolved. Trimming cost V 1 base and J 2 bases, with 12 bases left between them. Per the germline V gene, CDR1 is SGHRS and CDR2 is YFSETQ. This CDR3 is built from 15 residues. This CDR3 reads CASSLWEGGNYGYTF. In DNA, the CDR3 is TGCGCCAGCAGCTTGTGGGAAGGCGGCAACTATGGCTACACCTTC.

J is TRBJ2-7 and V is TRBV5-4; D remains unclear. There are 12 residues in the CDR3. Trimming left V 10 bases short and J 0 bases short, with 11 bases between. Germline CDR1 is SGHNT and CDR2 is YYREEE (reference sequence). CDR3 DNA: TGTGCCCTTTCGGATAGCTCCTACGAGCAGTACTTC. This translates into CALSDSSYEQYF.

V is TRBV27 and J is TRBJ1-4, with 9 bases that match TRBD1. The V gene end was trimmed by 6 bases and the J gene end by 0 bases; junction bases not matched to a gene: 8. Germline V gives CDR1 MNHEY, CDR2 SMNVEV (reference sequence). The CDR3 has 17 amino acids. The CDR3 protein is CASRTGQGGATNEKLFF. CDR3 DNA sequence: TGTGCCAGCAGGACGGGACAGGGTGGCGCAACTAATGAAAAACTGTTTTTT.

In regard to this clone: A junction end diverges from the germline sequence, so it may reflect a read error. CDR3 amino acids: CATTLGPVNAEAFF. CDR3 in DNA: TGTGCCACCACCCTAGGACCGGTGAACGCTGAAGCTTTCTTT. The chain recombines TRBV5-6 with TRBJ1-1; unclear D gene. The CDR3 is 14 amino acids. CDR1 and CDR2 (germline): SGHDT, YYEEEE.

The genes are TRBV27 and TRBJ2-1, with 8 bases that match TRBD2. V dropped 0 bases and J dropped 6; count of bases not matched to a gene: 7. Germline V gives CDR1 MNHEY, CDR2 SMNVEV (reference sequence). This CDR3 spans 16 amino acids. The CDR3 here is CASSLSSPGTSNEQFF. The CDR3 nucleotides read TGTGCCAGCAGTTTATCGAGTCCAGGGACTAGCAATGAGCAGTTCTTC.

The chain joins TRBV19 to TRBJ2-7; TRBD1 might be the D (6 bases). Trimming removed 3 bases from V and 0 bases from J, with 9 bases in between. Germline V lookup: CDR1 LNHDA, CDR2 SQIVND (reference sequence). The CDR3 is 14 residues long. The CDR3: CASSIWTDSYEQYF. CDR3 nucleotide sequence: TGTGCCAGTAGTATTTGGACAGACTCCTACGAGCAGTACTTC. The complete variable domain, with remaining parts taken from reference TRBV19 and TRBJ2-7, reads DGGITQSPKYLFRKEGQNVTLSCEQNLNHDAMYWYRQDPGQGLRLIYYSQIVNDFQKGDIAEGYSVSREKKESFPLTVTSAQKNPTAFYLCASSIWTDSYEQYFGPGTRLTVT.

This chain uses TRBV7-3 with TRBJ2-5, with 7 nucleotides matching TRBD2. V lost 5 bases to trimming and J lost 1 base; unmatched junction nucleotides: 7. Germline assignment: CDR1 SGHTA and CDR2 FQGTGA. The CDR3 has 15 amino acids. CDR3 DNA: TGTGCCAGCAGCCTCGGCGGGGGTCCCCAAGAGACCCAGTACTTC. The encoded protein is CASSLGGGPQETQYF.

Note on this clone: The sample contains more than one DNA sequence encoding this CDR3. The gene calls are TRBV7-9 and TRBJ2-1, with D uncertain. The CDR3 covers 13 residues. Germline CDR1 SEHNR, CDR2 FQNEAQ (reference sequence). With 2 bases removed from V and 0 bases from J, the gap between germline ends came to 2 bases. This CDR3 is CASSLSSYNEQFF. As DNA, the CDR3 is TGTGCCAGCAGCTTATCCTCCTACAATGAGCAGTTCTTC. The variable domain in full, with the rest retrieved from reference TRBV7-9 and TRBJ2-1, is DTGVSQNPRHKITKRGQNVTFRCDPISEHNRLYWYRQTLGQGPEFLTYFQNEAQLEKSRLLSDRFSAERPKGSFSTLEIQRTEQGDSAMYLCASSLSSYNEQFFGPGTRLTVL.

The chain couples TRBV28 to TRBJ2-7; TRBD1 aligns across 7 bases. With V trimmed by 7 bases and J by 0 bases, 15 bases remained unmatched. The CDR3 loop spans 17 amino acids. Per the germline V gene, CDR1 is MDHEN and CDR2 is SYDVKM. The CDR3 loop is CASTPTGTPLVSYEQYF. CDR3 coding DNA: TGTGCCAGCACCCCGACAGGGACCCCCCTTGTCTCCTACGAGCAGTACTTC. The entire variable domain, with the rest obtained from reference TRBV28 and TRBJ2-7, is as follows: DVKVTQSSRYLVKRTGEKVFLECVQDMDHENMFWYRQDPGLGLRLIYFSYDVKMKEKGDIPEGYSVSREKKERFSLILESASTNQTSMYLCASTPTGTPLVSYEQYFGPGTRLTVT.

V and J are TRBV5-6 and TRBJ1-5, with 7 bases matching TRBD1. Trimming cost V 4 bases and J 3 bases; bases outside gene matches: 7. The CDR3 loop spans 15 amino acids. Germline-derived CDR1 and CDR2 are SGHDT and YYEEEE. The CDR3 coding sequence is TGTGCCAGCAGCAGCTGGGACAGAACCAATCAGCCCCAGCATTTT. Translation gives CASSSWDRTNQPQHF.

This chain connects TRBV6-1 to TRBJ2-1, with D possibly TRBD2 on 6 matching bases. The germline CDR1 and CDR2 sequences are MNHNS and SASEGT. CDR3 size: 13 residues. V lost 7 bases and J lost 8, with 15 bases in between. CDR3 coding DNA: TGTGCCAGCACCTTCGGAGGGCTATATGAGCAGTTCTTC. Its translation: CASTFGGLYEQFF.

This sequence joins TRBV5-1 and TRBJ2-7, with D tentatively TRBD2 (6 bases). The V end was cut by 5 bases, the J end by 4 bases, with 13 bases between. This CDR3 contains 13 residues. Germline CDR1 and CDR2: SGHRS and YFSETQ. The chain's CDR3 is CASSPGLIYEQYF. Here the CDR3 DNA reads TGCGCCAGCAGTCCTGGACTAATTTACGAGCAGTACTTC.

Turning to this clone: The identical CDR3 is also encoded by other nucleotide sequences in the sample. J is TRBJ2-7 and V is TRBV30; TRBD2 aligns across 12 bases. V dropped 2 bases and J dropped 1; count of bases not matched to a gene: 3. This CDR3 has 15 residues. The germline V gene encodes CDR1 GTSNPN and CDR2 SVGIG (reference sequence). In DNA form, the CDR3 reads TGTGCCTGGAGTCTTGGACTAGCGGGGTCCTACGAGCAGTACTTC. Its protein product is CAWSLGLAGSYEQYF.

V and J are TRBV9 and TRBJ2-1; 14 nucleotides match TRBD2. Trimming cost V 3 bases and J 6 bases; bases outside gene matches: 5. Germline-derived CDR1 and CDR2 are SGDLS and YYNGEE. CDR3 length: 16 amino acids. For the CDR3, the DNA is TGTGCCAGCAGCGAGGGACTAGCGGGAGTCGGCAATGAGCAGTTCTTC. This sequence encodes CASSEGLAGVGNEQFF.

The V call is TRBV7-9, the J call TRBJ2-1; 11 bases line up with TRBD2. CDR1 and CDR2 (germline): SEHNR, FQNEAQ (reference sequence). J was trimmed by 3 bases and V by 5 bases; bases with no gene match: 9. CDR3 length: 17 residues. DNA for the CDR3: TGTGCCAGCAGCCCCACCCCGGGACTAGCGGACTACAATGAGCAGTTCTTC. Protein: CASSPTPGLADYNEQFF.

This sequence joins TRBV5-1 and TRBJ2-7; D is perhaps TRBD1 (6 bases). Germline-derived CDR1 and CDR2 are SGHRS and YFSETQ. Trimming left V 4 bases short and J 1 base short, with 15 bases between. The CDR3 is 15 amino acids. In DNA form, the CDR3 reads TGCGCCAGCAGCACGGCCCCCGGACAGTCCTACGAGCAGTACTTC. Translated, it gives CASSTAPGQSYEQYF.

The chain carries TRBV6-5 and TRBJ2-1; weak D call: TRBD2 (5 bases). V lost 4 bases to trimming and J lost 15 bases, with 13 bases between them. This CDR3 has 11 amino acids. From germline, CDR1 is MNHEY and CDR2 SVGAGI. CDR3 region: CASSSGLRRFF. DNA of the CDR3: TGTGCCAGCAGTTCTGGACTCAGGAGGTTCTTC.

The rearrangement uses TRBV10-3 and TRBJ2-3, with TRBD2 matching 11 bases. The CDR3 extends over 18 amino acids. The V and J ends lost 6 bases and 1 base, in that order; junction bases with no gene match: 12. The germline V gene has CDR1 ENHRY and CDR2 SYGVKD. In nucleotides, the CDR3 is TGTGCCATCAGATTACTAGCGGGAGAGGGTCCTGGCACAGATACGCAGTATTTT. Its translation: CAIRLLAGEGPGTDTQYF.

This rearrangement joins TRBV6-1 to TRBJ1-5; D call uncertain. V gave up 6 bases and J gave up 1 base, with 13 bases separating them. The germline gives CDR1 MNHNS, CDR2 SASEGT. This CDR3 is 15 amino acids long. CDR3 bases: TGTGCCAGCAGCGGTTTCCGGGCCAGCAATCAGCCCCAGCATTTT. This translates into CASSGFRASNQPQHF.